This T cell receptor beta chain derives from a study of blood T cell repertoires in COVID-19. For the study at large: Donors in the United States, Italy and Spain gave samples during acute or convalescent COVID-19. From T cells, B-cell-depleted T cells, or PBMCs came the material, which was cDNA or gDNA.

Authors' data handling: Nucleated cell counts were estimated from reference gene primer amplification. Only in-frame clones appear in the TCRdb table, and some are missing; sequencing was by immunoSEQ multiplex PCR. V and J calls and clone size are those listed in that table; D and trimming were worked out from the DNA. The sample consists of roughly 260,000 clones, approximately 89% of them appearing once. Per the germline V gene, CDR1 is SQVTM and CDR2 is ANQGSEA. V was trimmed by 6 bases and J by 1 base, leaving 9 bases between them. This CDR3 is built from 12 residues. The V call is TRBV29-1, the J call TRBJ1-2; the D is unclear. Sequenced material: peripheral blood. The clonotype originates from a woman aged 50 to 65 with acute or convalescent COVID-19. DNA for the CDR3: TGCAGCGTGACCGGGAATAACTATGGCTACACCTTC. It codes for CSVTGNNYGYTF.